This T cell receptor beta chain comes out of a study of T cell responses to AZD1222 COVID-19 vaccine. The CDR3 contains 15 residues. Germline CDR1 reads SGHNT; CDR2 reads YYREEE (reference sequence). The V gene lost 0 bases and the J gene lost 0 bases, with 7 bases spanning the gap. Concerning this clone: As yet, its antigen is unknown.

Points from the study as a whole: Baseline seropositivity characterized only a handful of AZD1222 recipients. Targeting of unmutated variant regions was reportedly seen in nearly half of spike-specific TCRs.

Some clones are missing from TCRdb's copy, which holds only in-frame ones; the method was immunoSEQ multiplex PCR. Of 130,000 to 150,000 clones listed, around 90% are singletons. The genes are TRBV5-4 and TRBJ1-3; no firm D call. The sequence was obtained from an adult in good health. Source: peripheral blood, taken on day 0 of AZD1222 vaccination. Here the CDR3 reads CASSLVSASGNTIYF. The CDR3 nucleotides read TGTGCCAGCAGCTTGGTGTCGGCCTCTGGAAACACCATATATTTT.